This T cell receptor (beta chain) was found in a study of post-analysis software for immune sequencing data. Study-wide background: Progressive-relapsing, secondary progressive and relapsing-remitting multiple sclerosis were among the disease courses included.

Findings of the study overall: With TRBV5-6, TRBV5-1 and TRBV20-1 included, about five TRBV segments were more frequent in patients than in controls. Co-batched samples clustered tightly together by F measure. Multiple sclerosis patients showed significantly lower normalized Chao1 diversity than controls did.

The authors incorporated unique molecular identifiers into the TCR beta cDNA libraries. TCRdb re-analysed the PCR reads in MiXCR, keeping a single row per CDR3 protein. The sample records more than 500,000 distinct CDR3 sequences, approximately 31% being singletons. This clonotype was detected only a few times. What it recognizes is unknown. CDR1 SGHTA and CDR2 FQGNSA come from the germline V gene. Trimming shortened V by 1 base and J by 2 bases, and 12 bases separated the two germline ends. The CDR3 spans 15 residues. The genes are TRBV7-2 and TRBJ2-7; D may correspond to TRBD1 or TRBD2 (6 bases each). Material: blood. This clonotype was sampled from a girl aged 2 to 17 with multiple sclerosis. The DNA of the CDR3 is TGTGCCAGCAGCTTAGGATTCGGGGGCGCCTACGAGCAGTACTTC. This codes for CASSLGFGGAYEQYF.